The clone carrying this TCR beta chain was counted ten times or more. With 4 bases clipped from V and 1 base from J, the junction kept 9 bases outside the gene matches. The CDR3 totals 16 residues. Germline CDR1 LGHDT, CDR2 YNNKEL (reference sequence). TCRdb reprocessed the 5' RACE reads with MiXCR, giving one entry per CDR3 protein. The table lists 350,000 or so distinct CDR3 sequences, 10% to 15% of them singletons. This sample was taken from a study of T-cell memory formation after mild COVID-19. This receptor was identified in a man aged 18 to 29 who had mild COVID-19 (a few samples of this study predate the infection). Cell type and time point are not known. The gene calls are TRBV3-1 and TRBJ2-7, with 8 bases aligning to TRBD1. Material for sequencing was PBMCs or a T cell subset sorted from them (not recorded which). Here the CDR3 reads CASSRRTGLGSYEQYF. CDR3 nucleotides: TGTGCCAGCAGCCGGAGGACAGGGCTAGGGTCCTACGAGCAGTACTTC.